Sequencing of this TCR beta chain was carried out in a study of blood T cell repertoires in COVID-19. Across the study: COVID-19 samples from acute and convalescent phases originated in the United States, Italy and Spain. PBMCs, B-cell-depleted T cells, or T cells provided the cDNA or gDNA that made up the material.

Per the original methods: Estimation of nucleated cell counts was performed using reference gene primer amplification. The data were produced by immunoSEQ multiplex PCR, yet TCRdb's version contains in-frame clones alone and is incomplete. The V and J calls and clone size were taken over from that table, and D and trimming were inferred from the DNA. The table shows roughly 120,000 clones, with just over 70% occurring only once. CDR1 and CDR2 (germline): GTSNPN, SVGIG (reference sequence). The CDR3 contains 14 residues. Trimming at V came to 3 bases and at J to 0 bases, leaving 2 bases not matched to a gene.

The sample was peripheral blood. The TCR comes from a human donor with acute or convalescent COVID-19. The donor label of this sample is uncertain. This chain connects TRBV30 to TRBJ2-7; 10 nucleotides line up with TRBD2. The CDR3 DNA sequence: TGTGCCTGGAGGTCTAGCGGGGGCTCCTACGAGCAGTACTTC. Translated, it gives CAWRSSGGSYEQYF.